The 27 T cell receptor beta chains presented below share a single source sample, sequenced in a study of a mutant IDH1 vaccine in newly diagnosed glioma. Specified time point: baseline, week 1 (first vaccination visit). Treatment indicated: pre-vaccination baseline after standard-of-care therapy. Sequencing was performed with immunoSEQ multiplex PCR; in TCRdb, only in-frame clones are kept and a portion is missing. The sample carries 30,000 to 35,000 clones, about four fifths recorded once. This material consisted of peripheral blood mononuclear cells (PBMCs), taken from a glioma patient treated with radiotherapy, temozolomide or both. These receptors originate from a man aged 45 to 65 with glioma. Some clones in this sample may be carry-over from other donors' samples.

The V call is TRBV11-2, the J call TRBJ1-5; D possibly corresponds to TRBD1 (5 bases). This CDR3 comprises 15 residues. The V end lost 5 bases, the J end lost 2 bases, and 13 bases lay between the germline ends. Germline V gene data show CDR1 as SGHAT and CDR2 as FQNNGV. CDR3 nucleotide sequence: TGTGCCAGCAGCCCTGGGGCGGGCGGCAATCAGCCCCAGCATTTT. Its translation: CASSPGAGGNQPQHF. The whole variable domain, remainder taken from reference TRBV11-2 and TRBJ1-5, is EAGVAQSPRYKIIEKRQSVAFWCNPISGHATLYWYQQILGQGPKLLIQFQNNGVVDDSQLPKDRFSAERLKGVDSTLKIQPAKLEDSAVYLCASSPGAGGNQPQHFGDGTRLSIL.

The V call is TRBV18, the J call TRBJ2-7; 8 bases are a match to TRBD1. The CDR3 contains 14 residues. Germline loops: CDR1 KGHSH, CDR2 LQKENI. V shed 3 bases, J shed 5 bases, and the junction held 6 bases outside the gene matches. CDR3 in DNA: TGTGCCAGCTCACCGTGGACAGGGATGAACGAGCAGTACTTC. Encoded protein: CASSPWTGMNEQYF.

This sequence joins TRBV15 and TRBJ1-5; tentative D call: TRBD1 (6 bases). The germline V gene has CDR1 LNHNV and CDR2 YYDKDF (reference sequence). The CDR3 is 14 residues long. Between the trimmed V and J ends, which lost 9 bases and 6 bases, there was a span of 18 bases. CDR3 sequence reads: CATRPGHGRQPQHF. The CDR3, as DNA: TGTGCCACTAGACCGGGACACGGACGTCAGCCCCAGCATTTT.

This chain uses TRBV18 with TRBJ2-4; 10 nucleotides line up with TRBD2. The CDR3 has 19 residues. Trimming cost V 6 bases and J 3 bases; bases outside gene matches: 17. The germline V gene has CDR1 KGHSH and CDR2 LQKENI. CDR3 in amino acids: CASSLTGTSSGRVKNIQYF. The DNA for the CDR3 is TGTGCCAGCTCCCTGACCGGGACTTCTAGCGGGAGAGTCAAAAACATTCAGTACTTC.

For the CDR3, the DNA is TGTGCCAGTGCTCCAGGGACCTCCGACGGCGATGAGCAGTTCTTC. It yields the protein CASAPGTSDGDEQFF. The V gene is TRBV5-8, the J gene TRBJ2-1; D may correspond to TRBD1 or TRBD2 (5 bases each). The CDR3 spans 15 residues. CDR1 SGHTS and CDR2 YDEGEE come from the germline V gene. V was clipped by 8 bases and J by 8 bases, with 23 bases between them.

The rearrangement joins TRBV7-2 to TRBJ2-5; 8 bases match TRBD2. The CDR3 consists of 11 residues. V trimming: 7 bases; J trimming: 10 bases; junction bases outside the gene matches: 5. Looked up from germline, CDR1 is SGHTA and CDR2 is FQGNSA. CDR3 residues: CASINGGDQYF. The DNA for the CDR3 is TGTGCCAGCATCAACGGGGGGGACCAGTACTTC.

This chain connects TRBV5-8 to TRBJ1-5; a possible D gene is TRBD1 (6 bases). This CDR3 has 15 amino acids. The V gene lost 3 bases and the J gene lost 4 bases, with 14 bases spanning the gap. Germline V gives CDR1 SGHTS, CDR2 YDEGEE. The CDR3 here is CASSWRTAANQPQHF. CDR3 nucleotides: TGTGCCAGCAGCTGGCGGACAGCGGCTAATCAGCCCCAGCATTTT. Supplemented by reference TRBV5-8 and TRBJ1-5, the full variable domain reads EAGVTQSPTHLIKTRGQQATLRCSPISGHTSVYWYQQALGLGLQFLLWYDEGEERNRGNFPPRFSGRQFPNYSSELNVNALELEDSALYLCASSWRTAANQPQHFGDGTRLSIL.

This sequence joins TRBV5-1 and TRBJ2-6; D is unresolved. V was clipped by 6 bases and J by 2 bases, with 6 bases between them. Per germline, CDR1 SGHRS and CDR2 YFSETQ. The CDR3 extends over 13 amino acids. As DNA, the CDR3 is TGCGCCAGCACCACCGCTGGGGCCAACGTCCTGACTTTC. Its protein product is CASTTAGANVLTF.

The table lists this clone with a count of one. The chain employs TRBV30 and TRBJ2-7, with TRBD1 identical over 8 bases. The CDR3 runs 13 residues. Unmatched junction bases numbered 4, after V lost 2 bases and J lost 4 bases. Germline V lookup: CDR1 GTSNPN, CDR2 SVGIG (reference sequence). The CDR3, as DNA: TGTGCCTGGAGTCATGGGACAGGTTACGAGCAGTACTTC. It encodes CAWSHGTGYEQYF.

The chain carries TRBV11-1 and TRBJ2-5, with 8 bases that match TRBD1. V trimming: 6 bases; J trimming: 2 bases; junction bases outside the gene matches: 2. The CDR3 runs to 13 residues. Per germline, CDR1 SGHAT and CDR2 FQDESV (reference sequence). CDR3 nucleotide sequence: TGTGCCAGCAGTTACAGGGGGCAAGAGACCCAGTACTTC. Amino acids: CASSYRGQETQYF.

The J gene is TRBJ1-1, the V gene TRBV7-9, with 8 bases that match TRBD1. Trimming at V came to 5 bases and at J to 5 bases, leaving 7 bases not matched to a gene. The germline V gene has CDR1 SEHNR and CDR2 FQNEAQ (reference sequence). This CDR3 comprises 14 residues. This CDR3 is CASSADRASTEAFF. CDR3 coding DNA: TGTGCCAGCAGCGCGGACAGGGCGTCGACTGAAGCTTTCTTT.

The chain uses TRBV6-1 and TRBJ2-1; D is perhaps TRBD2 (7 bases). The CDR3 totals 15 residues. Germline CDR1 MNHNS, CDR2 SASEGT. Trimming stripped 5 bases from V and 7 bases from J, with 18 bases between. The CDR3 sequence: CASSHLAEGVNEQFF. The CDR3 coding sequence is TGTGCCAGCAGTCACCTAGCGGAGGGGGTTAATGAGCAGTTCTTC.

Here the CDR3 reads CASSVTGSNTGELFF. As DNA, the CDR3 is TGTGCCAGCAGTGTAACTGGATCAAACACCGGGGAGCTGTTTTTT. The V and J genes are TRBV25-1 and TRBJ2-2; D ambiguous. V lost 4 bases and J 2 bases, leaving 11 bases between the germline ends. The CDR3 runs 15 residues. The germline V gene has CDR1 MGHDK and CDR2 SYGVNS.

The chain combines TRBV5-4 with TRBJ2-5; no clear D gene. V was shortened by 1 base and J by 5 bases, with 6 bases between the two germline ends. Germline CDR1 and CDR2: SGHNT and YYREEE (reference sequence). This CDR3 spans 12 amino acids. CDR3 sequence (DNA): TGTGCCAGCAGCTTGAAGGTCGAGACCCAGTACTTC. Encoded protein: CASSLKVETQYF.

This chain connects TRBV5-5 to TRBJ2-7, with 7 bases that match TRBD1. This CDR3 contains 14 residues. The trim removed 2 bases at V and 3 bases at J, leaving 5 bases unmatched. Germline CDR1 and CDR2: SGHKS and YYEKEE (reference sequence). CDR3 in amino acids: CASSFVGGGYEQYF. The DNA for the CDR3 is TGTGCCAGCAGCTTTGTAGGGGGCGGCTACGAGCAGTACTTC.

The count of this clone is one. J is TRBJ2-7 and V is TRBV6-5, with D uncertain. V lost 2 bases to trimming and J lost 2 bases, with 10 bases between them. The CDR3 extends over 14 amino acids. CDR1 and CDR2 from the germline V gene are MNHEY and SVGAGI. As DNA, the CDR3 is TGTGCCAGCAGTTACAGGGAAGGTCCCTACGAGCAGTACTTC. Amino acids: CASSYREGPYEQYF.

The chain has TRBV11-2 and TRBJ2-7; D possibly uses TRBD1 or TRBD2 (5 bases each). Between the trimmed V and J ends, which lost 1 base and 8 bases, there was a span of 21 bases. There are 16 residues in the CDR3. CDR1 is SGHAT, CDR2 FQNNGV, per germline. The CDR3 here is CASSLAGTAIEMKQYF. CDR3 bases: TGTGCCAGCAGCTTAGCTGGGACGGCGATAGAAATGAAGCAGTACTTC.

The V gene is TRBV7-6, the J gene TRBJ2-3, with TRBD2 matching over 12 bases. J lost 6 bases, V lost 3 bases, and 7 bases had no gene match. The germline V gene encodes CDR1 SGHVS and CDR2 FNYEAQ. The CDR3 contains 16 residues. The CDR3 DNA reads TGTGCCAGCAGCTTCACTAGCGGGGGGATGGGGGATACGCAGTATTTT. Amino acids: CASSFTSGGMGDTQYF.

V usage is TRBV9 and J usage is TRBJ1-2; possible D gene TRBD1, 5 bases. The ends were cut back, 0 bases at V and 4 bases at J, with 7 bases in the middle. Germline CDR1 reads SGDLS; CDR2 reads YYNGEE. This CDR3 comprises 13 residues. CDR3 nucleotide sequence: TGTGCCAGCAGCGTAGGGGGGAGCTATGGCTACACCTTC. Translated: CASSVGGSYGYTF.

This clone has just one count. This chain joins TRBV18 and TRBJ1-6; weak D call: TRBD1 (6 bases). V was shortened by 5 bases and J by 7 bases, with 18 bases between the two germline ends. CDR1 and CDR2 from the germline V gene are KGHSH and LQKENI. The CDR3 sequence is 16 residues long. In DNA form, the CDR3 reads TGTGCCAGCTCAGGGCTACAGGGCCCACCGAATTCACCCCTCCACTTT. Residues: CASSGLQGPPNSPLHF.

The V and J genes are TRBV28 and TRBJ1-2, with D possibly TRBD1 on 5 matching bases. The V gene lost 4 bases and the J gene lost 4 bases, with 10 bases spanning the gap. Germline assignment: CDR1 MDHEN and CDR2 SYDVKM. The CDR3 loop spans 13 amino acids. The CDR3 bases are TGTGCCAGCAGTTGGGGGATTAGCTATGGCTACACCTTC. Its protein is CASSWGISYGYTF.

This clone occurred once. This chain connects TRBV6-5 to TRBJ2-5; TRBD2 might be the D (6 bases). The CDR3 is 15 residues long. V was cut by 4 bases and J by 1 base, with 13 bases left in between. Germline loops: CDR1 MNHEY, CDR2 SVGAGI. Here the CDR3 reads CASSSAGTSQETQYF. The CDR3 DNA reads as TGTGCCAGCAGTTCCGCCGGGACTTCCCAAGAGACCCAGTACTTC.

The J gene is TRBJ1-2, the V gene TRBV30; D unresolved. CDR3 length: 12 amino acids. Germline V lookup: CDR1 GTSNPN, CDR2 SVGIG (reference sequence). V lost 3 bases to trimming and J lost 4 bases, with 9 bases between them. The DNA of the CDR3 is TGTGCCTGGAGACCTCCAGGCTATGGCTACACCTTC. Protein: CAWRPPGYGYTF.

This clone has only a few counts. The V call is TRBV7-6, the J call TRBJ2-1; D might be TRBD2 (6 bases). This CDR3 comprises 15 residues. Germline V gene sequence: CDR1 SGHVS, CDR2 FNYEAQ. V lost 3 bases and J 6 bases, leaving 15 bases between the germline ends. The CDR3: CASSLGGLEGNEQFF. The CDR3 bases are TGTGCCAGCAGCTTGGGGGGACTCGAGGGCAATGAGCAGTTCTTC.

This clone was counted a single time. The chain combines TRBV6-5 with TRBJ1-4, with unresolved D. V lost 8 bases, J lost 8 bases, and 9 bases lay in between. This CDR3 comprises 11 residues. Germline values: CDR1 MNHEY, CDR2 SVGAGI. The CDR3 DNA sequence: TGTGCCAGCGGGATGGGAGAAAAACTGTTTTTT. Protein: CASGMGEKLFF.

The V gene is TRBV9, the J gene TRBJ2-5; no firm D call. The V gene's germline CDR1 is SGDLS and CDR2 YYNGEE. This CDR3 is 14 amino acids long. V was trimmed by 2 bases and J by 0 bases, leaving 8 bases between them. The CDR3 region is CASSVQPYQETQYF. In DNA form, the CDR3 reads TGTGCCAGCAGCGTCCAACCGTACCAAGAGACCCAGTACTTC.

The CDR3 DNA reads as TGTGCCACTGGGTGGGTAGTAAGGACAGATACGCAGTATTTT. Protein product: CATGWVVRTDTQYF. The chain carries TRBV25-1 and TRBJ2-3; D call uncertain. In germline, CDR1 is MGHDK, CDR2 SYGVNS. V was pared by 10 bases and J by 3 bases, with 17 bases between. The CDR3 length is 14 residues.